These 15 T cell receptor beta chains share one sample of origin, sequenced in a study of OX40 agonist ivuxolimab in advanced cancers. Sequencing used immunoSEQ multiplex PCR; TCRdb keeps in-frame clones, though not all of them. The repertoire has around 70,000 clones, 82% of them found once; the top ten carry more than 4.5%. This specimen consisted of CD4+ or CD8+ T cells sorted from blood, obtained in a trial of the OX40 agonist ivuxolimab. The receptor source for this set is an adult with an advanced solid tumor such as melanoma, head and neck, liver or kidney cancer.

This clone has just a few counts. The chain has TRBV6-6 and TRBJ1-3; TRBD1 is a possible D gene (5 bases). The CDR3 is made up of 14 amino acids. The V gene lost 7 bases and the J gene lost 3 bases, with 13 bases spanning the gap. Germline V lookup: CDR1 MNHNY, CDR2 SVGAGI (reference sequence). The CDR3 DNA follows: TGTGCCAGCACCCATGGGGGGGTTGGAAACACCATATATTTT. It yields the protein CASTHGGVGNTIYF.

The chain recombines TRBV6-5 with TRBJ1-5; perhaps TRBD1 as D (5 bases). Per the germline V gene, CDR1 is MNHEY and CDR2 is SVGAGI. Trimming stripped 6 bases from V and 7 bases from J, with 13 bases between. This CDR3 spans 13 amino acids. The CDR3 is CASRGGGGQPQHF. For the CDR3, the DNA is TGTGCCAGCAGGGGCGGCGGGGGACAGCCCCAGCATTTT.

The CDR3 coding sequence is TGTGCCAGCAGCCTGTTCCAGGGGTTGGGGAGGAATGAGCAGTTCTTC. Protein product: CASSLFQGLGRNEQFF. The chain combines TRBV5-4 with TRBJ2-1; the D gene could be TRBD1 or TRBD2 (6 bases each). The V end lost 4 bases, the J end lost 7 bases, and 21 bases lay between the germline ends. The CDR3 sequence is 16 residues long. CDR1 is SGHNT and CDR2 is YYREEE in the germline V gene (reference sequence).

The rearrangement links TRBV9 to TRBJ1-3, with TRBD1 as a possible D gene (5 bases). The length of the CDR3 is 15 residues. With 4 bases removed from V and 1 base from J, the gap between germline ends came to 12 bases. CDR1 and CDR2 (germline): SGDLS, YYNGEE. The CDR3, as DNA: TGTGCCAGCAGCTCTCGAGGGGTATCTGGAAACACCATATATTTT. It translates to CASSSRGVSGNTIYF.

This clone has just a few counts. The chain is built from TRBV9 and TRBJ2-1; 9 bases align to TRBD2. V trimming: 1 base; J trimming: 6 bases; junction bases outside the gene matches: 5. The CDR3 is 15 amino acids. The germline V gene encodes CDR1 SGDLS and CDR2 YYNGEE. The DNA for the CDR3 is TGTGCCAGCAGCGTATCTGGCGGGGGGGCCAATGAGCAGTTCTTC. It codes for CASSVSGGGANEQFF.

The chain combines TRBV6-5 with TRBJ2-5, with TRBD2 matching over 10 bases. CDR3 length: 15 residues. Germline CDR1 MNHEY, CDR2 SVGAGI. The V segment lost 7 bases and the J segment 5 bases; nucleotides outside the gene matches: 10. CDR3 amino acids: CASTAGAGGLETQYF. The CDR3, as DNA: TGTGCCAGCACCGCAGGAGCGGGGGGGCTGGAGACCCAGTACTTC.

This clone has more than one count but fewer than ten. The CDR3 nucleotides read TGTGCCAGCAGCGTAGACAAAGGGCCGACTAGCGGAGACTACAATGAGCAGTTCTTC. Its protein is CASSVDKGPTSGDYNEQFF. This chain joins TRBV9 and TRBJ2-1; TRBD2 aligns across 9 bases. The V segment lost 0 bases and the J segment 3 bases; nucleotides outside the gene matches: 13. Germline V gives CDR1 SGDLS, CDR2 YYNGEE. There are 19 residues in the CDR3.

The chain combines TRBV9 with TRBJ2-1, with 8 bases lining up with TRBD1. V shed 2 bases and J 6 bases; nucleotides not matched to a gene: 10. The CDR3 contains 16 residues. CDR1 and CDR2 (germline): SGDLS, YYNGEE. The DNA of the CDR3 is TGTGCCAGCAGCGTCGGTTTAGGACAGGGCCTCAATGAGCAGTTCTTC. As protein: CASSVGLGQGLNEQFF.

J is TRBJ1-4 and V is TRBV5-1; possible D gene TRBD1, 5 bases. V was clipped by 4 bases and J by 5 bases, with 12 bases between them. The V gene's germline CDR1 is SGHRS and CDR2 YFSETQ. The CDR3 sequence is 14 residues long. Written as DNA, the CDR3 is TGCGCCAGCAGCCCGGGACGGACAAATGAAAAACTGTTTTTT. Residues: CASSPGRTNEKLFF.

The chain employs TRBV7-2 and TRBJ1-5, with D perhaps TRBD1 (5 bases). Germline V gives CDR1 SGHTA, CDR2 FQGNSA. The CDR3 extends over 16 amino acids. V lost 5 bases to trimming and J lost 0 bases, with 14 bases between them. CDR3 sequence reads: CASSHTGTHSNQPQHF. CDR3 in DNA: TGTGCCAGCAGCCATACCGGGACTCATAGCAATCAGCCCCAGCATTTT.

CDR3 nucleotides: TGTGCCAGCAGGGGAAGCGGGGGAGGTAGGGATGAGCAGTTCTTC. As protein: CASRGSGGGRDEQFF. This sequence joins TRBV6-5 and TRBJ2-1; 8 bases line up with TRBD2. V shed 6 bases and J 8 bases; nucleotides not matched to a gene: 12. Looked up from germline, CDR1 is MNHEY and CDR2 is SVGAGI. The CDR3 extends over 15 amino acids.

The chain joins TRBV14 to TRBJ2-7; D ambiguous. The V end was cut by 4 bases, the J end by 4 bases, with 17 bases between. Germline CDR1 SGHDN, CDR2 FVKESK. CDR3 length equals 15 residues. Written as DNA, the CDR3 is TGTGCCAGCAGCCTCAATATGGGCCGTTTATACGAGCAGTACTTC. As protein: CASSLNMGRLYEQYF. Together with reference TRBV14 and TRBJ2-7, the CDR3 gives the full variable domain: EAGVTQFPSHSVIEKGQTVTLRCDPISGHDNLYWYRRVMGKEIKFLLHFVKESKQDESGMPNNRFLAERTGGTYSTLKVQPAELEDSGVYFCASSLNMGRLYEQYFGPGTRLTVT.

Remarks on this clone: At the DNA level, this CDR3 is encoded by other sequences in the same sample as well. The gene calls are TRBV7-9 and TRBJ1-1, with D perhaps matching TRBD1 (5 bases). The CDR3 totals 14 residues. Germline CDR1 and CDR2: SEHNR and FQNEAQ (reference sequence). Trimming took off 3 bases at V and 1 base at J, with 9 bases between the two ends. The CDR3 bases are TGTGCCAGCAGCTTGAGTGGGGGGAACACTGAAGCTTTCTTT. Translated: CASSLSGGNTEAFF.

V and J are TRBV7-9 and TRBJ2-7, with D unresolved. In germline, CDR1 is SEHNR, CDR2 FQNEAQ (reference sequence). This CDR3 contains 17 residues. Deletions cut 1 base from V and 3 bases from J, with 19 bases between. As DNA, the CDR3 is TGTGCCAGCAGCTTAGGGATTGGGCAGTCTCTGTTCTACGAGCAGTACTTC. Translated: CASSLGIGQSLFYEQYF.

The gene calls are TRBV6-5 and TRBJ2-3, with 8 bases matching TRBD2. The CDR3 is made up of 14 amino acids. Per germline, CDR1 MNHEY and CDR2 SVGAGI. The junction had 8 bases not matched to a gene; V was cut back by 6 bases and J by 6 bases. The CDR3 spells CASRRSGREDTQYF. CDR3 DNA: TGTGCCAGCAGGCGGAGCGGGAGAGAGGATACGCAGTATTTT.